This T cell receptor (beta chain) is from a study of blood T cell repertoires in COVID-19. V shed 0 bases and J 4 bases; nucleotides not matched to a gene: 1. CDR3 size: 14 residues. The V gene's germline CDR1 is SGDLS and CDR2 YYNGEE. Notes on this clone: This same CDR3 is encoded by further DNA sequences in the sample.

The repertoire was sequenced with immunoSEQ multiplex PCR; TCRdb's copy has only in-frame clones and lacks some. The sample has 350,000 to 450,000 clones; 85% are singletons. Sequencing was carried out using peripheral blood. This rearrangement joins TRBV9 to TRBJ2-7; 10 nucleotides line up with TRBD2. This TCR was sampled from a woman younger than 30 with acute or convalescent COVID-19. CDR3 DNA sequence: TGTGCCAGCAGCGTAGGGGGACTAGCGTACGAGCAGTACTTC. Translating gives CASSVGGLAYEQYF.